The T cell receptor beta chain described here comes from a study of Graves' ophthalmopathy and Graves' hyperthyroidism. RNA transcripts served as template for amplifying TCR beta CDR3 sequences. An opening RT-PCR round employed HTBI primers and preceded a second-round multiplex PCR. TCRdb re-derived calls from the multiplex PCR reads in MiXCR, one entry per CDR3 protein. This sample yields about 740,000 distinct CDR3 sequences, of which approximately 40% are seen a single time; 35% to 55% belongs to the top ten. Germline-derived CDR1 and CDR2 are SNHLY and FYNNEI. The CDR3 loop spans 14 amino acids. V lost 4 bases, J lost 3 bases, and 12 bases lay in between.

Sequencing was done on a sample of peripheral blood. The sequence was obtained from an adult man with Graves' ophthalmopathy. J is TRBJ1-2 and V is TRBV2; D ambiguous. The CDR3 loop is CASSVELADYGYTF. In nucleotides, the CDR3 is TGTGCCAGCAGTGTTGAACTCGCGGACTATGGCTACACCTTC.